A selection of T cell receptor beta chains follows, all from one sample in a study of blood T cells in healthy people across ages. TCRdb reprocessed the 5' RACE reads via MiXCR and lists one record per CDR3 protein. The sample consists of 920,000 or so distinct CDR3 sequences, 45% of them appearing once. Sequences were obtained from blood. These receptors all stem from a woman in her sixties or seventies in good health. Each CDR3 is given with its conserved first and last residue. The D gene is left open where the match is weak. Only part of the rows carry a size: once, few, many, or a class if the clone is expanded.

size,V,D,J,DNA,CDR3
.,TRBV7-7,.,TRBJ2-5,TGTGCCAGCAGCTTAACAGAAGCGGAGACCCAGTACTTC,CASSLTEAETQYF
few,TRBV10-3,.,TRBJ2-7,TGTGCCGCCTCAGGGGACTCCTACGAGCAGTACTTC,CAASGDSYEQYF
.,TRBV14,.,TRBJ2-6,TGTGTCAGCAGCCTACTCGCGACGTCTGGGGCCAACGTCCTGACTTTC,CVSSLLATSGANVLTF
.,TRBV7-8,TRBD2,TRBJ2-5,TGTGCCAGCAGCTTAGTTGGCGCTAGCGGGCCACCTAGTGAGCAGTACTTC,CASSLVGASGPPSEQYF
.,TRBV20-1,.,TRBJ2-1,TGCAGTGCTAGTCCCCGTTCCTGGAGCTCCTACAATGAGCAGTTCTTC,CSASPRSWSSYNEQFF
.,TRBV6-6,.,TRBJ1-1,TGTGCCAGCAGGGCTAACACTGAAGCTTTCTTT,CASRANTEAFF
.,TRBV20-1,TRBD2,TRBJ2-1,TGCAGTGCTAGAAGTTACTCTCCGGGACTAGCGGGAGGGTACGGTGAGCAGTTCTTC,CSARSYSPGLAGGYGEQFF
once,TRBV2,.,TRBJ2-7,TGTGCCAGCAGTCAACAGACCGAGCAGTACTTC,CASSQQTEQYF
.,TRBV12-3/TRBV12-4,.,TRBJ2-1,TGTGCCAGCAGTTTACGAGGGGCTAGCGCCTACAATGAGCAGTTCTTC,CASSLRGASAYNEQFF
few,TRBV5-6,.,TRBJ2-6,TGTGCCAGCAGCTTGGTAGGGCCTGGGGCCAACGTCCTGACTTTC,CASSLVGPGANVLTF
.,TRBV7-9,.,TRBJ1-2,TGTGCCAGCAGCCCTCCTGGGGTGGGCTATGGCTACACCTTC,CASSPPGVGYGYTF
.,TRBV5-4,.,TRBJ2-6,TGTGCCAGCAGTACGATAGGTGCTGGGGCCAACGTCCTGACTTTC,CASSTIGAGANVLTF
.,TRBV28,.,TRBJ2-7,TGTGCCAGCAGCAGCCCCCCTCGGGGCTACGAGCAGTACTTC,CASSSPPRGYEQYF
once,TRBV30,.,TRBJ2-7,TGTGCCTGGAGTGTTCTCCAAGGGGGATACGAGCAGTACTTC,CAWSVLQGGYEQYF
.,TRBV29-1,.,TRBJ2-7,TGCAGCGTTGATGGAGGGCAGGGGCTTTACAATGAGCAGTACTTC,CSVDGGQGLYNEQYF
.,TRBV6-5,.,TRBJ1-2,TGTGCCAGCAGTTACTCGTTGGGGGCCACAAACTATGGCTACACCTTC,CASSYSLGATNYGYTF
few,TRBV29-1,TRBD1,TRBJ1-2,TGCAGCGTTGAAGAGGTGAGCGGGACAGGGGTCGACTATGGCTACACCTTC,CSVEEVSGTGVDYGYTF
.,TRBV10-3,.,TRBJ2-3,TGTGCCATCATGGCATCTAGCACAGGTACGCAGTATTTT,CAIMASSTGTQYF
.,TRBV29-1,TRBD2,TRBJ2-3,TGCAGCGTTTCTGGGACTAGCGGGGTGGATACGCAGTATTTT,CSVSGTSGVDTQYF
few,TRBV11-1,.,TRBJ2-7,TGTGCCAGCAGCCCGCAGGCAGGGGGACTTTCCGAGCAGTACTTC,CASSPQAGGLSEQYF
.,TRBV20-1,.,TRBJ2-1,TGCAGTGCTAGATCCAGTTACGAGCAGTTCTTC,CSARSSYEQFF
.,TRBV3-1,.,TRBJ2-7,TGTGCCAGCAGCCAAGACTCAGGCCTTATTTTCCACGAGCAGTACTTC,CASSQDSGLIFHEQYF
.,TRBV15,.,TRBJ2-2,TGTGCCACCAGTGTTGAACCGAACACCGGGGAGCTGTTTTTT,CATSVEPNTGELFF
.,TRBV5-1,.,TRBJ2-4,TGCGCCAGCAGCTTGGTGGGGGGCCCTGCCGAAACCCAGTACTTC,CASSLVGGPAETQYF
.,TRBV20-1,TRBD2,TRBJ2-3,TGCAGTGTGGAGGGACTAGGGGGCACAGATACGCAGTATTTT,CSVEGLGGTDTQYF
few,TRBV28,.,TRBJ2-7,TGTGCCAGCAGTTTGGCCCTCTCCGGCGAGCAGTACTTC,CASSLALSGEQYF
few,TRBV24-1,.,TRBJ2-1,TGTGCCACCAGTGATGGACAGGAGCAGTTCTTC,CATSDGQEQFF
few,TRBV13,.,TRBJ2-7,TGTGCCAGCAGCAATCGGGGCCTCTCCTACGAGCAGTACTTC,CASSNRGLSYEQYF
.,TRBV5-1,TRBD1,TRBJ1-6,TGCGCCAGCAGCTTGGAAGGAGGGACAGCCCCGAGTTCACCCCTCCACTTT,CASSLEGGTAPSSPLHF
few,TRBV10-1,.,TRBJ2-5,TGCGCCAGCAGTGTCCACTCGACAGGACCACAAGAGACCCAGTACTTC,CASSVHSTGPQETQYF
.,TRBV7-2,TRBD2,TRBJ2-3,TGTGCCAGCAGCCCGCCGGGACTAGCCCCCCGCACAGATACGCAGTATTTT,CASSPPGLAPRTDTQYF
few,TRBV28,TRBD1,TRBJ2-7,TGTGCCAGCACCAAAGAGCCGGGACAGAGCTACGAGCAGTACTTC,CASTKEPGQSYEQYF
once,TRBV3-1,TRBD1,TRBJ2-5,TGTGCCAGCAGCGTCGACAGGGTATTCGGCCAAGAGACCCAGTACTTC,CASSVDRVFGQETQYF
.,TRBV20-1,TRBD1,TRBJ2-5,TGCAGTGCTAGAGTGACAGGGGTTCCAGAGACCCAGTACTTC,CSARVTGVPETQYF
.,TRBV3-1,TRBD2,TRBJ2-1,TGTGCCAGCAGCCCCGCCGGGAGGACGTACAATGAGCAGTTCTTC,CASSPAGRTYNEQFF
few,TRBV29-1,.,TRBJ1-2,TGCAGCGCCCAGACAGCTAACTATGGCTACACCTTC,CSAQTANYGYTF
.,TRBV2,TRBD1,TRBJ2-1,TGTGCCAGCACCGAGAGGCTCCCGGGACAGGGGGGGGCTAGCGGGATCAATGAGCAGTTCTTC,CASTERLPGQGGASGINEQFF
.,TRBV27,.,TRBJ2-1,TGTGCCAGCAGTAGAAGGGGGTCCCCGTTCTTC,CASSRRGSPFF
.,TRBV7-8,.,TRBJ2-1,TGTGCCAGCAGTTTTAGCGGAAGGAGGTCCTACAATGAGCAGTTCTTC,CASSFSGRRSYNEQFF
.,TRBV5-1,.,TRBJ2-3,TGCGCCAGCAGCTTGGGAGAGGGCCTACGGACAGATACGCAGTATTTT,CASSLGEGLRTDTQYF
few,TRBV7-9,.,TRBJ1-2,TGTGCCAGCGCGACGGCAAACTATGGCTACACCTTC,CASATANYGYTF
many,TRBV29-1,TRBD2,TRBJ2-6,TGCAGCGTTATGACTAGCGGGAGCTCTGGGGCCAACGTCCTGACTTTC,CSVMTSGSSGANVLTF
.,TRBV10-3,.,TRBJ2-3,TGTGCCATCAGTGGTGGCAGGGCAAGCACAGATACGCAGTATTTT,CAISGGRASTDTQYF
.,TRBV15,.,TRBJ1-2,TGTGCCACCAGCCACGACAGTAACTATGGCTACACCTTC,CATSHDSNYGYTF
few,TRBV7-6,TRBD2,TRBJ2-4,TGTGCCAGCAGCCCATATAGCGGGGGTAGCCAAATGGACATTCAGTACTTC,CASSPYSGGSQMDIQYF
few,TRBV9,.,TRBJ2-6,TGTGCCAGCAGCGTGGGTACAGGGAGCGGGGCCAACGTCCTGACTTTC,CASSVGTGSGANVLTF
few,TRBV27,.,TRBJ2-7,TGTGCCAGCAGTCCCACGAGGGGCAGGGGCGAGCAGTACTTC,CASSPTRGRGEQYF
few,TRBV7-2,.,TRBJ2-1,TGTGCCAGCAGCTTCTTATACGAGCAGTTCTTC,CASSFLYEQFF
few,TRBV12-3/TRBV12-4,.,TRBJ2-1,TGTGCCAGCAGTCCCATACTGGGACCCACCGGGGATGAGCAGTTCTTC,CASSPILGPTGDEQFF